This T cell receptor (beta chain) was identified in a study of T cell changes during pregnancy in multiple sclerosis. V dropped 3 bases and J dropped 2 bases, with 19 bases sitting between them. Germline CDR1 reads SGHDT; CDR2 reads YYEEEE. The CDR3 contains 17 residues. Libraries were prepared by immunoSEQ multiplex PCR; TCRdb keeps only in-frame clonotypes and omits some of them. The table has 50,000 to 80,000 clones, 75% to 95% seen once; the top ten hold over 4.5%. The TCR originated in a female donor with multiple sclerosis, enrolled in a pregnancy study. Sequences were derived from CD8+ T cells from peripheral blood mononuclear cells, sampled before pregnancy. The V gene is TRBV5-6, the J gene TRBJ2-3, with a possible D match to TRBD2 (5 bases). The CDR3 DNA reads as TGTGCCAGCAGCTCGCTACTGGACGGGGAAATCACAGATACGCAGTATTTT. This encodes CASSSLLDGEITDTQYF.